The 31 T cell receptor beta chains below were found in one sample sequenced in a study of blood T cells in healthy people across ages. Through a sample-barcoded 5' primer and a J-beta primer mix, a second PCR was run for about 6 to 11 cycles. TCRdb passed the 5' RACE reads through MiXCR, listing each CDR3 protein once. The profile shows about 970,000 distinct CDR3 sequences, roughly half of them singletons. The sequenced material came from blood. All receptors derive from a woman aged 55-69 years in good health.

The gene calls are TRBV25-1 and TRBJ1-5; perhaps TRBD1 as D (5 bases). Germline V lookup: CDR1 MGHDK, CDR2 SYGVNS. The CDR3 consists of 15 residues. V was trimmed by 3 bases and J by 5 bases, leaving 14 bases between them. CDR3 protein: CASSDQGFGDQPQHF. CDR3 bases: TGTGCCAGCAGTGACCAGGGTTTTGGCGATCAGCCCCAGCATTTT. Combining the CDR3 with reference TRBV25-1 and TRBJ1-5 gives the whole variable domain EADIYQTPRYLVIGTGKKITLECSQTMGHDKMYWYQQDPGMELHLIHYSYGVNSTEKGDLSSESTVSRIRTEHFPLTLESARPSHTSQYLCASSDQGFGDQPQHFGDGTRLSIL.

The chain has TRBV18 and TRBJ2-5; 8 bases align to TRBD1. The J call may be mistaken, given a closer DNA end match to TRBJ2-7. Germline CDR1 is KGHSH and CDR2 is LQKENI. CDR3 length: 15 amino acids. The CDR3 DNA is TGTGCCAGCTCACCACTCCCAGGGGGCTTAGACGAGCAGTACTTC. Translation gives CASSPLPGGLDEQYF.

This chain joins TRBV4-2 and TRBJ2-6, with D tentatively TRBD1 or TRBD2 (5 bases each). This CDR3 has 16 amino acids. The V end was cut by 1 base, the J end by 2 bases, with 9 bases between. Germline V gene data show CDR1 as LGHNA and CDR2 as YNFKEQ. The CDR3 loop reads CASSQVGDTGANVLTF. Written as DNA, the CDR3 is TGTGCCAGCAGCCAAGTGGGGGATACTGGGGCCAACGTCCTGACTTTC.

Only a few counts were recorded for this clonotype. The chain has TRBV4-3 and TRBJ2-7; no firm D call. CDR1 is LGHNA, CDR2 YSLEER, per germline. The ends were cut back, 0 bases at V and 6 bases at J, with 12 bases in the middle. The CDR3 length is 14 residues. The CDR3 DNA sequence: TGCGCCAGCAGCCAAGAGGCTCGCGACGGCGAGCAGTACTTC. It is translated as CASSQEARDGEQYF.

CDR3: CASRDRGGVPYEQYF. The CDR3 DNA reads as TGTGCCAGCAGAGACCGTGGGGGAGTTCCCTACGAGCAGTACTTC. The chain links TRBV2 to TRBJ2-7; the D call may be TRBD1 or TRBD2 (5 bases each). Germline assignment: CDR1 SNHLY and CDR2 FYNNEI. This CDR3 region has 15 residues. V shed 6 bases and J shed 2 bases, with 17 bases lying between them.

This chain connects TRBV10-3 to TRBJ2-7; D unresolved. This CDR3 region has 13 residues. CDR1 is ENHRY, CDR2 SYGVKD, per germline. Trimming pared 4 bases from V and 3 bases from J, leaving 10 bases between. CDR3 in amino acids: CAISGLGNYEQYF. Written as DNA, the CDR3 is TGTGCCATCAGTGGTCTGGGCAACTACGAGCAGTACTTC.

The chain uses TRBV29-1 and TRBJ1-2; D is uncertain. CDR3 length: 14 amino acids. V lost 4 bases, J lost 0 bases, and 12 bases lay in between. Germline loops: CDR1 SQVTM, CDR2 ANQGSEA. The CDR3 coding sequence is TGCAGCGTTGCTTACGGGCCGTCTAACTATGGCTACACCTTC. Its protein is CSVAYGPSNYGYTF.

V is TRBV27 and J is TRBJ1-4, with D maybe TRBD1 (5 bases). Trimming left V 8 bases short and J 4 bases short, with 23 bases between. In germline, CDR1 is MNHEY, CDR2 SMNVEV (reference sequence). There are 17 residues in the CDR3. CDR3 sequence reads: CASRIRQGRAGNEKLFF. The CDR3 region has the DNA TGTGCCAGCCGAATTCGGCAGGGACGAGCGGGTAATGAAAAACTGTTTTTT.

The chain combines TRBV6-2 or TRBV6-3 with TRBJ1-5; D perhaps matches TRBD1 (5 bases). The germline V gene encodes CDR1 MNHEY and CDR2 SVGEGT. V lost 5 bases and J 3 bases, leaving 11 bases between the germline ends. This CDR3 has 14 residues. CDR3 sequence reads: CASSPDSFNQPQHF. In DNA, the CDR3 is TGTGCCAGCAGTCCCGACAGTTTCAATCAGCCCCAGCATTTT.

The CDR3 sequence is CSARDVGLGPGTQYF. CDR3 in DNA: TGCAGTGCTAGAGATGTGGGACTAGGCCCCGGTACGCAGTATTTT. The chain joins TRBV20-1 to TRBJ2-3; 8 positions agree with TRBD2. Looked up from germline, CDR1 is DFQATT and CDR2 is SNEGSKA (reference sequence). Trimming at V came to 0 bases and at J to 8 bases, leaving 10 bases not matched to a gene. The CDR3 sequence is 15 residues long.

The rearrangement links TRBV4-3 to TRBJ2-1; 8 nucleotides align to TRBD1. This CDR3 spans 15 amino acids. Per the germline V gene, CDR1 is LGHNA and CDR2 is YSLEER. V lost 1 base and J lost 7; bases outside the gene matches: 6. CDR3 amino acids: CASSQVGQGANEQFF. The CDR3 DNA follows: TGCGCCAGCAGCCAAGTGGGGCAGGGGGCGAATGAGCAGTTCTTC.

The rearrangement links TRBV29-1 to TRBJ2-7; D is undetermined. The CDR3 is made up of 15 amino acids. Germline V gene sequence: CDR1 SQVTM, CDR2 ANQGSEA. V lost 0 bases and J 0 bases, leaving 12 bases between the germline ends. CDR3 bases: TGCAGCGTTGAAGATCGCGGTTTTCTCTCCTACGAGCAGTACTTC. It encodes CSVEDRGFLSYEQYF.

The chain couples TRBV25-1 to TRBJ1-4; D is ambiguous. Between the trimmed V and J ends, which lost 4 bases and 6 bases, there was a span of 15 bases. CDR1 and CDR2 (germline): MGHDK, SYGVNS. This CDR3 is built from 15 residues. The CDR3 DNA reads TGTGCCAGCAGTGTCTCGGGGAGGAACGATGAAAAACTGTTTTTT. Protein: CASSVSGRNDEKLFF.

A few counts support this clonotype. The chain joins TRBV18 to TRBJ1-1; D gene uncertain. V shed 1 base and J shed 3 bases, with 18 bases lying between them. Germline V CDR1 and CDR2: KGHSH, LQKENI. The CDR3 has 17 residues. The CDR3 nucleotides read TGTGCCAGCTCACCACGCGGATATGGGCAATCCGACACTGAAGCTTTCTTT. Its translation: CASSPRGYGQSDTEAFF. Filled out from reference TRBV18 and TRBJ1-1, the complete variable domain reads NAGVMQNPRHLVRRRGQEARLRCSPMKGHSHVYWYRQLPEEGLKFMVYLQKENIIDESGMPKERFSAEFPKEGPSILRIQQVVRGDSAAYFCASSPRGYGQSDTEAFFGQGTRLTVV.

This clonotype was detected only a few times. This chain connects TRBV29-1 to TRBJ2-3; possible D gene TRBD1, 6 bases. Between the trimmed V and J ends, which lost 4 bases and 0 bases, there was a span of 23 bases. The germline gives CDR1 SQVTM, CDR2 ANQGSEA. The CDR3 has 18 residues. The CDR3 nucleotides are TGCAGCGTTGTGCCTCCTCGGGCGGACAGACGAAGCACAGATACGCAGTATTTT. Protein product: CSVVPPRADRRSTDTQYF.

This clonotype occurred a few times. The chain carries TRBV12-3 or TRBV12-4 and TRBJ2-3; 7 nucleotides line up with TRBD1. V shed 3 bases and J 4 bases; nucleotides not matched to a gene: 7. This CDR3 has 15 amino acids. This CDR3 is CASSFFTGAPDTQYF. CDR3 nucleotides: TGTGCCAGCAGTTTCTTTACAGGGGCCCCAGATACGCAGTATTTT.

The chain uses TRBV11-2 and TRBJ2-1; 10 bases are shared with TRBD2. Looked up from germline, CDR1 is SGHAT and CDR2 is FQNNGV. This CDR3 spans 15 amino acids. V lost 0 bases to trimming and J lost 7 bases; unmatched junction nucleotides: 3. The CDR3 nucleotides are TGTGCCAGCAGCTTAGAGGTACTAGCGGGAAATGAGCAGTTCTTC. The encoded protein is CASSLEVLAGNEQFF.

The rearrangement joins TRBV5-5 to TRBJ1-6; D is possibly TRBD1 (6 bases). The CDR3 covers 16 residues. V lost 1 base to trimming and J lost 8 bases, with 16 bases between them. CDR1 SGHKS and CDR2 YYEKEE come from the germline V gene (reference sequence). This chain's CDR3 is CASSLYEQGSHSPLHF. CDR3 sequence (DNA): TGTGCCAGCAGCTTGTACGAACAGGGTTCGCATTCACCCCTCCACTTT.

The chain joins TRBV20-1 to TRBJ1-2; 7 positions agree with TRBD1. Trimming removed 6 bases from V and 4 bases from J; junction bases left unmatched: 8. Germline CDR1 and CDR2: DFQATT and SNEGSKA (reference sequence). CDR3 length: 13 residues. CDR3 in amino acids: CSAIRDSAYGYTF. Written as DNA, the CDR3 is TGCAGTGCGATCCGGGACAGCGCCTATGGCTACACCTTC.

The V call is TRBV7-9, the J call TRBJ1-4; no reliable D call. Germline CDR1 and CDR2: SEHNR and FQNEAQ (reference sequence). The CDR3 has 15 amino acids. Trimming stripped 5 bases from V and 3 bases from J, with 13 bases between. The CDR3 here is CASSKVGMANEKLFF. The CDR3 DNA reads as TGTGCCAGCAGCAAGGTGGGGATGGCTAATGAAAAACTGTTTTTT.

The J gene is TRBJ2-3, the V gene TRBV28, with D possibly being TRBD1 (6 bases). Trimming left V 6 bases short and J 7 bases short, with 17 bases between. Per germline, CDR1 MDHEN and CDR2 SYDVKM. The CDR3 contains 14 residues. The CDR3 loop is CASSPQGPDHTQYF. The CDR3 DNA sequence: TGTGCCAGCAGCCCACAGGGCCCGGACCATACGCAGTATTTT.

The genes are TRBV6-6 and TRBJ2-1, with TRBD2 matching over 7 bases. This CDR3 spans 15 amino acids. V was pared by 5 bases and J by 3 bases, with 7 bases of the junction left unmatched. CDR1 MNHNY and CDR2 SVGAGI come from the germline V gene (reference sequence). The CDR3 loop reads CASSPASGYYNEQFF. DNA for the CDR3: TGTGCCAGCAGTCCGGCTAGCGGTTACTACAATGAGCAGTTCTTC.

The rearrangement links TRBV6-5 to TRBJ2-3; either TRBD1 or TRBD2 may supply D (7 bases each). This CDR3 has 12 amino acids. V gave up 6 bases and J gave up 10 bases, with 14 bases separating them. CDR1 and CDR2 from the germline V gene are MNHEY and SVGAGI. The CDR3 DNA is TGTGCCAGCAGGAAATCAGGGGGGGCGCAGTATTTT. The encoded protein is CASRKSGGAQYF.

The chain joins TRBV15 to TRBJ1-6, with 9 bases identical to TRBD1. CDR1 and CDR2 from the germline V gene are LNHNV and YYDKDF (reference sequence). This CDR3 has 16 amino acids. With V trimmed by 0 bases and J by 7 bases, 4 bases remained unmatched. CDR3 sequence: CATSRDPDRGNSPLHF. The CDR3 DNA follows: TGTGCCACCAGCAGAGACCCCGACAGGGGGAATTCACCCCTCCACTTT.

This chain uses TRBV18 with TRBJ2-1; D call uncertain. Germline V lookup: CDR1 KGHSH, CDR2 LQKENI. Trimming removed 0 bases from V and 3 bases from J, with 6 bases in between. This CDR3 has 14 residues. The CDR3 DNA reads as TGTGCCAGCTCACCACCGCCAGACTACAATGAGCAGTTCTTC. It yields the protein CASSPPPDYNEQFF.

V is TRBV4-1 and J is TRBJ1-2, with a weak D call TRBD1 (5 bases). V was cut by 0 bases and J by 4 bases, with 9 bases left in between. CDR1 and CDR2 (germline): MGHRA, YSYEKL. This CDR3 has 14 amino acids. The CDR3 DNA sequence: TGCGCCAGCAGCCAAGATTGGACAAGCTATGGCTACACCTTC. Translated, it gives CASSQDWTSYGYTF.

This clonotype was counted between two and nine times. This chain joins TRBV15 and TRBJ2-3; no clear D gene. Germline V gives CDR1 LNHNV, CDR2 YYDKDF (reference sequence). The CDR3 extends over 13 amino acids. V was shortened by 1 base and J by 0 bases, with 2 bases between the two germline ends. The CDR3 DNA is TGTGCCACCAGCAGAGCTAGCACAGATACGCAGTATTTT. As protein: CATSRASTDTQYF.

The rearrangement uses TRBV9 and TRBJ1-6; TRBD1 matches at 9 bases. The CDR3 extends over 17 amino acids. Trimming removed 4 bases from V and 7 bases from J; junction bases left unmatched: 12. Germline CDR1 is SGDLS and CDR2 is YYNGEE. CDR3 in DNA: TGTGCCAGCAGCTTAACAGGGGGCAGGGGTTCGAATTCACCCCTCCACTTT. Amino acids: CASSLTGGRGSNSPLHF.

This clonotype was picked up a small number of times. The rearrangement joins TRBV30 to TRBJ2-7; D unclear. The CDR3 runs to 14 residues. Germline loops: CDR1 GTSNPN, CDR2 SVGIG (reference sequence). V was cut by 5 bases and J by 0 bases, with 14 bases left in between. The chain's CDR3 is CAWGTGVGSYEQYF. The CDR3 DNA reads TGTGCCTGGGGAACTGGGGTGGGCTCCTACGAGCAGTACTTC.

In its sample, this clonotype was seen once. The chain combines TRBV20-1 with TRBJ1-1; 8 bases are a match to TRBD1. The CDR3 spans 15 residues. Germline V gene data show CDR1 as DFQATT and CDR2 as SNEGSKA (reference sequence). Germline trimming cut 6 bases from V and 0 bases from J; bases unmatched to any gene: 9. CDR3 DNA sequence: TGCAGTGCCCCTAAAATGACAGGGGTGAACACTGAAGCTTTCTTT. Its protein product is CSAPKMTGVNTEAFF.

This clonotype was detected a few times. The gene calls are TRBV6-1 and TRBJ2-6; D not resolved. Germline V gene sequence: CDR1 MNHNS, CDR2 SASEGT. CDR3 length: 14 residues. V gave up 9 bases and J gave up 5 bases, with 14 bases separating them. The CDR3 sequence: CASFELNWANVLTF. The CDR3 DNA is TGTGCCAGTTTTGAGTTGAACTGGGCCAACGTCCTGACTTTC.